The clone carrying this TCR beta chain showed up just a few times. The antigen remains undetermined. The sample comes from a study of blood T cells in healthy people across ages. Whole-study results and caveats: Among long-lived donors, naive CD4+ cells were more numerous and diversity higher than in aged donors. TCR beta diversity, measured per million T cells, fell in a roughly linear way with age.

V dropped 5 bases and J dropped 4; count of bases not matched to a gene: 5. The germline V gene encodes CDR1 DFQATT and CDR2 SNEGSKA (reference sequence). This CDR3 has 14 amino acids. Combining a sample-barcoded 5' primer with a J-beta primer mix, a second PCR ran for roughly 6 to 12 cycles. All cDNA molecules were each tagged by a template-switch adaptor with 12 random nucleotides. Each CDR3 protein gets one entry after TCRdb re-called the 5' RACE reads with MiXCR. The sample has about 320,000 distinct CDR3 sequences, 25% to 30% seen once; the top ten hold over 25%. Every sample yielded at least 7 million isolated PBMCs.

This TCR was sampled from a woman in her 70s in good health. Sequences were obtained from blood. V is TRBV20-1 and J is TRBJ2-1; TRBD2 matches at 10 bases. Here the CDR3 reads CSADSGRRYNEQFF. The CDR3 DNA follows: TGCAGTGCTGATAGCGGGAGGAGATACAATGAGCAGTTCTTC.